A single sample is the source of the 13 T cell receptor beta chains below, sequenced in a study of neurological immune-mediated disorders. TCRdb recomputed calls from the 5' RACE reads with MiXCR, one row per CDR3 protein. This sample yields tens of thousands of distinct CDR3 sequences, of which 3% to 4% are seen a single time; around 3.8% belongs to the top ten. Sequenced sample: PBMCs. All receptors come from a man aged 35-49 years with multiple sclerosis.

This clonotype was detected ten times or more. V and J are TRBV7-9 and TRBJ2-5; a weak D match, TRBD1 (5 bases). The CDR3 consists of 14 residues. CDR1 is SEHNR and CDR2 is FQNEAQ in the germline V gene (reference sequence). The germline V and J ends were trimmed by 3 bases and 3 bases, with 11 bases remaining between them. CDR3 DNA sequence: TGTGCCAGCAGCTTTGGGTCCAGGGAAGAGACCCAGTACTTC. Its translation: CASSFGSREETQYF. Together with reference TRBV7-9 and TRBJ2-5, the CDR3 gives the full variable domain: DTGVSQNPRHKITKRGQNVTFRCDPISEHNRLYWYRQTLGQGPEFLTYFQNEAQLEKSRLLSDRFSAERPKGSFSTLEIQRTEQGDSAMYLCASSFGSREETQYFGPGTRLLVL.

This clonotype has a count of ten or more. The V and J genes are TRBV7-9 and TRBJ2-2; 7 bases line up with TRBD1. Losses at the gene ends were 4 bases for V and 4 bases for J; bases not matched to a gene: 3. This CDR3 contains 14 residues. In germline, CDR1 is SEHNR, CDR2 FQNEAQ (reference sequence). The CDR3 loop is CASSSDRSTGELFF. In DNA form, the CDR3 reads TGTGCCAGCAGCTCGGACAGGAGCACCGGGGAGCTGTTTTTT.

This clonotype was seen repeatedly, ten times or more. J is TRBJ2-2 and V is TRBV5-1, with D maybe TRBD1 (6 bases). With 5 bases removed from V and 0 bases from J, the gap between germline ends came to 11 bases. The germline gives CDR1 SGHRS, CDR2 YFSETQ. The CDR3 extends over 15 amino acids. This CDR3 reads CASSSRQANTGELFF. CDR3 DNA: TGCGCCAGCAGTTCTCGACAGGCGAACACCGGGGAGCTGTTTTTT.

This clonotype was counted many times. The chain joins TRBV20-1 to TRBJ2-3, with a tentative D call TRBD2 (6 bases). CDR1 DFQATT and CDR2 SNEGSKA come from the germline V gene (reference sequence). V was shortened by 0 bases and J by 2 bases, with 9 bases between the two germline ends. The CDR3 covers 14 residues. The CDR3 reads CSARDRGTTDTQYF. CDR3 DNA sequence: TGCAGTGCTAGAGACCGGGGGACCACAGATACGCAGTATTTT.

This clonotype is labeled medium-sized (0.01 to 0.1%). The rearrangement links TRBV20-1 to TRBJ2-3, with D perhaps TRBD1 or TRBD2 (5 bases each). V dropped 2 bases and J dropped 1 base, with 7 bases sitting between them. From germline, CDR1 is DFQATT and CDR2 SNEGSKA (reference sequence). CDR3 length: 13 residues. The CDR3 spells CSARRGGTDTQYF. CDR3 coding DNA: TGCAGTGCTAGAAGGGGAGGCACAGATACGCAGTATTTT.

A remark on this clonotype: A read error may be the cause here, since a much bigger clone is one base away. The chain employs TRBV6-5 and TRBJ2-2, with a possible D match to TRBD2 (6 bases). Germline V gene data show CDR1 as MNHEY and CDR2 as SVGAGI. The CDR3 covers 14 residues. The CDR3 loop reads CASSYVGGAGEPFF. The CDR3, as DNA: TGTGCCAGCAGTTACGTAGGAGGGGCCGGGGAGCCGTTTTTT.

This clonotype was recorded many times. The chain combines TRBV6-5 with TRBJ1-5, with D possibly TRBD1 on 5 matching bases. V was pared by 5 bases and J by 6 bases, with 17 bases between. The germline CDR1 and CDR2 sequences are MNHEY and SVGAGI. This CDR3 contains 15 residues. The CDR3 here is CASSPGTGAVQPQHF. The CDR3 coding sequence is TGTGCCAGCAGTCCCGGGACGGGAGCTGTTCAGCCCCAGCATTTT.

This clonotype was seen repeatedly, ten times or more. The chain uses TRBV3-1 and TRBJ2-7; D gene uncertain. The CDR3 extends over 13 amino acids. The V and J ends lost 3 bases and 5 bases respectively, with 11 bases between them. Germline V gene lookup returns CDR1 LGHDT and CDR2 YNNKEL (reference sequence). CDR3 nucleotides: TGTGCCAGCAGCCACTGGGATCCCAACGAGCAGTACTTC. Translated, it gives CASSHWDPNEQYF.

This clonotype was detected many times. The genes are TRBV5-5 and TRBJ1-1, with a tentative D call TRBD1 (5 bases). The V end was cut by 0 bases, the J end by 3 bases, with 15 bases between. CDR3 length: 16 amino acids. Germline V gene data show CDR1 as SGHKS and CDR2 as YYEKEE (reference sequence). The CDR3 reads CASSLGGLTGHTEAFF. In DNA, the CDR3 is TGTGCCAGCAGCTTGGGGGGACTTACAGGCCACACTGAAGCTTTCTTT.

This clonotype showed up many times. The genes are TRBV24-1 and TRBJ2-1; 10 bases line up with TRBD2. The trim removed 5 bases at V and 7 bases at J, leaving 4 bases unmatched. The CDR3 consists of 14 residues. CDR1 is KGHDR, CDR2 SFDVKD, per germline. CDR3 bases: TGTGCCACCAGTGCTAGCGGGAGTCTAAATGAGCAGTTCTTC. Residues: CATSASGSLNEQFF.

In this sample, this clonotype turned up many times. The chain has TRBV5-1 and TRBJ2-1; perhaps TRBD1 as D (5 bases). The germline gives CDR1 SGHRS, CDR2 YFSETQ. The CDR3 is 15 residues long. Trimming pared 3 bases from V and 5 bases from J, leaving 15 bases between. The CDR3 DNA reads as TGCGCCAGCAGCTGGCAGGGTTCCACCAACAATGAGCAGTTCTTC. Translated: CASSWQGSTNNEQFF.

This clonotype was picked up many times. The J gene is TRBJ2-7, the V gene TRBV12-3 or TRBV12-4, with D hard to call. The CDR3 consists of 13 residues. Trimming cost V 3 bases and J 4 bases, with 10 bases left between them. Here the CDR3 DNA reads TGTGCCAGCAGTTTGGACCCGTGGTACGAGCAGTACTTC. Protein: CASSLDPWYEQYF.

In this sample, this clonotype turned up many times. V and J are TRBV5-1 and TRBJ1-2; possible D gene TRBD1, 5 bases. Trimming cost V 0 bases and J 4 bases, with 22 bases left between them. This CDR3 spans 18 amino acids. Per the germline V gene, CDR1 is SGHRS and CDR2 is YFSETQ. CDR3 bases: TGCGCCAGCAGCTTGGATGGCACAGCGTTAAGGGGAATCTATGGCTACACCTTC. Its translation is CASSLDGTALRGIYGYTF.